Listed below are T cell receptor beta chains from one sample, sequenced in a study of shared clonotypes between healthy human individuals. Libraries were prepared by immunoSEQ multiplex PCR; TCRdb keeps only in-frame clonotypes and omits some of them. The sample shows millions of clones, approximately 95% of them seen only once. What was sequenced was naive CD4+ T cells from PBMCs. The receptor source for this set is a young man in good health. Some clones in this sample may be carry-over from other donors' samples. Each CDR3 is given without its conserved first and last residue.

CDR3,J,V
ASSQDIGAGNTIY,TRBJ1-3,TRBV4-1
ASSLGSGGRRTDTQY,TRBJ2-3,TRBV7-2
AWSALAGGPGEQF,TRBJ2-1,TRBV30
ASKGQNNSPLH,TRBJ1-6,TRBV27
ASKGLVGVYEQY,TRBJ2-7,TRBV2
ASSEDRPPGNTIY,TRBJ1-3,TRBV6-4
ASSVALAGGPSYEQY,TRBJ2-7,TRBV9
ASSVRGGTEAF,TRBJ1-1,TRBV25-1
ASSRLPGLAGSYP,TRBJ2-4,TRBV6-1
ASSLEVLRDSYNEQF,TRBJ2-1,TRBV5-1
ASSLEGGAYEQY,TRBJ2-7,TRBV5-1
ASSMDPGQNEKLF,TRBJ1-4,TRBV18
ASSLDRAGNTIY,TRBJ1-3,TRBV7-9
ASSHHGTDGDTQY,TRBJ2-3,TRBV5-1
ASSMDRALNTEAF,TRBJ1-1,TRBV7-2
ASSLAGYYGYT,TRBJ1-2,TRBV11-1
ASMFSGRTYEQY,TRBJ2-7,TRBV6-6
ASGSSLTPVQETQY,TRBJ2-5,TRBV5-6
ASSAAGTGVFYGYT,TRBJ1-2,TRBV7-9
ASSSDRYQETQY,TRBJ2-5,TRBV5-4
ASSFGQVGDEQF,TRBJ2-1,TRBV7-9
ASTLSSGSYTGELF,TRBJ2-2,TRBV7-3
ASSLAGIASTDTQY,TRBJ2-3,TRBV7-2
ASSLLGQSSYEQY,TRBJ2-7,TRBV5-1
ASSHLGQVHEQY,TRBJ2-7,TRBV4-1
ASSLQTGRAIGNEQF,TRBJ2-1,TRBV7-6
ASSFFLAGGPETGELF,TRBJ2-2,TRBV11-2
ASGRGGPPYEQY,TRBJ2-7,TRBV28
ASSSGTGSYNEQF,TRBJ2-1,TRBV7-3
ASGAALNSGNTIY,TRBJ1-3,TRBV2
ATSSQTGSAEQF,TRBJ2-1,TRBV15
ASSGLKTATGGYEQY,TRBJ2-7,TRBV27
ASGISSGNTIY,TRBJ1-3,TRBV19
ASSPLESYGYT,TRBJ1-2,TRBV18
ASSIEDGNYGYT,TRBJ1-2,TRBV5-1
ASSVRDSSLDTQY,TRBJ2-3,TRBV9
ASSFSGLYGYT,TRBJ1-2,TRBV2
ASSLPPLDRPYEQY,TRBJ2-7,TRBV28
ASSPDRVPHYGYT,TRBJ1-2,TRBV5-4
ASSLVGTRQNEQF,TRBJ2-1,TRBV5-6
ASSFRQGYAEQY,TRBJ2-7,TRBV11-2
ASSLEQGFTEAF,TRBJ1-1,TRBV7-6
ASSYSRDSGYT,TRBJ1-2,TRBV6-6
ASSLYGRSTDTQY,TRBJ2-3,TRBV5-1
ASRRAGWYSEQY,TRBJ2-7,TRBV7-2
ASTHTVFRVKTEAF,TRBJ1-1,TRBV19
ASRKTGGETQY,TRBJ2-5,TRBV7-7
ASGDRRGEQF,TRBJ2-1,TRBV6-5